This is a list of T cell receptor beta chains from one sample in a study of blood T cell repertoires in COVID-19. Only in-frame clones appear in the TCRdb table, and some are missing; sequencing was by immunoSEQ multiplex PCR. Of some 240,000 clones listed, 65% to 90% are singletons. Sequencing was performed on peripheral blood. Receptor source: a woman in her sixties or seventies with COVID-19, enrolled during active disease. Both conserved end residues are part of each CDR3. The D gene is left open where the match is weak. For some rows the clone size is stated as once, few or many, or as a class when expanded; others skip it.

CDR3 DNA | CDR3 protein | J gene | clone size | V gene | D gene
TGTGCCACCGGGAGGGTGGAGGAGCAGTTCTTC | CATGRVEEQFF | TRBJ2-1 | few | TRBV6-5 | TRBD2
TGTGCCGTGTCGGGTCACAATGAGCAGTTCTTC | CAVSGHNEQFF | TRBJ2-1 | . | TRBV10-3 | .
TGCGCCAGCAGCTGGGGGGGGACCGAGAATGAAAAACTGTTTTTT | CASSWGGTENEKLFF | TRBJ1-4 | . | TRBV5-1 | .
TGTGCCAGTAGGCCGCTAGCGGGATACTACAATGAGCAGTTCTTC | CASRPLAGYYNEQFF | TRBJ2-1 | . | TRBV19 | TRBD2
TGTGCCAGCAGCCCCCATACCCGGGACTATTCACCCCTCCACTTT | CASSPHTRDYSPLHF | TRBJ1-6 | . | TRBV9 | .
TGCTCAACTACAGGGGGGACTGAAGCTTTCTTT | CSTTGGTEAFF | TRBJ1-1 | few | TRBV20-1 | TRBD1
TGTGCCAGCACTCGGCTAGGGGGCACAGATACGCAGTATTTT | CASTRLGGTDTQYF | TRBJ2-3 | . | TRBV9 | .
TGTGCCAGCAGCGTCGACAGGGCCGACGAGCAGTACTTC | CASSVDRADEQYF | TRBJ2-7 | . | TRBV7-2 | TRBD1
TGTGCCAGTACCCTGGGACAGGGGACCTACGAGCAGTACTTC | CASTLGQGTYEQYF | TRBJ2-7 | . | TRBV19 | TRBD1
TGTGCCAGCAGCTTAACAGGGGGTTACACTGAAGCTTTCTTT | CASSLTGGYTEAFF | TRBJ1-1 | . | TRBV7-9 | TRBD1
TGTGCCAGCAGCCAACTTCTAGCGCCTAGGGGCAATGAGCAGTTCTTC | CASSQLLAPRGNEQFF | TRBJ2-1 | . | TRBV4-2 | .
TGTGCCAGCAGCTCCCGACAGGCGCCTGAAAAACTGTTTTTT | CASSSRQAPEKLFF | TRBJ1-4 | . | TRBV5-4 | .
TGTGCCATCAGTGCCCCTCTAATGTGGGAGCAGTTCTTC | CAISAPLMWEQFF | TRBJ2-1 | . | TRBV10-3 | .
TGCGCCAGCAGCTTGGAGCTCGCGAACGAGCAGTACTTC | CASSLELANEQYF | TRBJ2-7 | . | TRBV5-1 | .
TGTGCCAGCAACGAAGACAGGGTCCAAGAGACCCAGTACTTC | CASNEDRVQETQYF | TRBJ2-5 | . | TRBV2 | TRBD1
TGTGCCAGCAGTACCAGCGCTGTCGCAGATACGCAGTATTTT | CASSTSAVADTQYF | TRBJ2-3 | . | TRBV28 | .
TGTGCCTGGAATCCCCAGGGCGACCCTACTAACACTGAAGCTTTCTTT | CAWNPQGDPTNTEAFF | TRBJ1-1 | . | TRBV30 | .
TGTGCCAGCTCACCGACGGGACAACGCTACGAGCAGTACTTC | CASSPTGQRYEQYF | TRBJ2-7 | few | TRBV18 | .
TGTGCCAGCTTGGGCGCAGATACGCAGTATTTT | CASLGADTQYF | TRBJ2-3 | . | TRBV21-1 | .
TGTGCCAGTAGTGGGGGACAGTTCAATAATTCACCCCTCCACTTT | CASSGGQFNNSPLHF | TRBJ1-6 | . | TRBV19 | TRBD1
TGTGCCAGTAGTATTGGCAGAAACACCGGGGAGCTGTTTTTT | CASSIGRNTGELFF | TRBJ2-2 | once | TRBV19 | .
TGTGCCACCAGCAGAGTAACAGATACGCAGTATTTT | CATSRVTDTQYF | TRBJ2-3 | . | TRBV15 | .
TGTGCCAGCAGTAACGGACAGGGGCAAACTTACGAGCAGTACTTC | CASSNGQGQTYEQYF | TRBJ2-7 | . | TRBV2 | TRBD1
TGTGCCAGCAGCCTAGAGGGACAGGGAGACGAGCAGTACTTC | CASSLEGQGDEQYF | TRBJ2-7 | . | TRBV27 | TRBD1
TGTGCCAGCAGCTTAGGCCTCGGGTCGGGGGGCAACACTGAAGCTTTCTTT | CASSLGLGSGGNTEAFF | TRBJ1-1 | few | TRBV7-8 | .
TGTGCCAGCAGCCAGGGCCACCAAGAGACCCAGTACTTC | CASSQGHQETQYF | TRBJ2-5 | . | TRBV11-2 | .
TGTGCCAGCAACACTAAGACTCCGGGACAGGGGGCGCGTGGCTACACCTTC | CASNTKTPGQGARGYTF | TRBJ1-2 | once | TRBV7-2 | TRBD1
TGTGCCAGCAGCTTAGTGGCAGGGTCCCTAAGTGGCTACACCTTC | CASSLVAGSLSGYTF | TRBJ1-2 | . | TRBV11-3 | .
TGTGCCAGCAGTTACAGGGGATCGGCATGGAATGAGCAGTTCTTC | CASSYRGSAWNEQFF | TRBJ2-1 | . | TRBV6-5 | .
TGTGCCAGCAGCCCCCCCGTAAGACAGCTCTATGGCTACACCTTC | CASSPPVRQLYGYTF | TRBJ1-2 | . | TRBV7-2 | .
TGTGCCAGTAGCCCCCAGGGGGCGGCCCTGAACACTGAAGCTTTCTTT | CASSPQGAALNTEAFF | TRBJ1-1 | . | TRBV19 | TRBD1
TGTGCCAGCAGCTTGGTACGCCCTGGGGGGGGTGATGCGTTCTTT | CASSLVRPGGGDAFF | TRBJ1-1 | once | TRBV5-4 | .
TGCGCCAGCAGCTTGGATGGGGCCAGCAATCAGCCCCAGCATTTT | CASSLDGASNQPQHF | TRBJ1-5 | once | TRBV5-1 | .
TGTGCCAGCAGGGGGACAGGGGGCAGGAATGAGCAGTTCTTC | CASRGTGGRNEQFF | TRBJ2-1 | . | TRBV2 | TRBD1
TGCAGTGCTAGTTACAGGCAAGAGACCCAGTACTTC | CSASYRQETQYF | TRBJ2-5 | once | TRBV20-1 | .
TGTGCCAGCAGCCAAAACAGGGGGGGGAATTCACCCCTCCACTTT | CASSQNRGGNSPLHF | TRBJ1-6 | . | TRBV7-2 | TRBD1
TGCGCCAGCAGCTTGGAGGCAGGGGGACATCAGCCCCAGCATTTT | CASSLEAGGHQPQHF | TRBJ1-5 | . | TRBV5-1 | TRBD1
TGTGCCAGCAGCTCTAGAGCGGGGGGGCCTGACAATGAGCAGTTCTTC | CASSSRAGGPDNEQFF | TRBJ2-1 | . | TRBV11-2 | TRBD2
TGTGCCTGGAGTACACAACTGCGGGGATATGGTGGCTACACCTTC | CAWSTQLRGYGGYTF | TRBJ1-2 | . | TRBV30 | .
TGTGCCAGCAGCCAAGACGGTAGTGTCAATCAGCCCCAGCATTTT | CASSQDGSVNQPQHF | TRBJ1-5 | . | TRBV3-1/TRBV3-2 | .
TGTGCCAGTAGTACCTGGGCCTCAGGGTACAGAAACACCATATATTTT | CASSTWASGYRNTIYF | TRBJ1-3 | . | TRBV19 | .
TGTGCCAGCAGCTTACGAAGCGGGAACACTGAAGCTTTCTTT | CASSLRSGNTEAFF | TRBJ1-1 | . | TRBV11-3 | .
TGTGCCAGCAGCGTAGAACTAGCCCAAAACGTCCACGAGCAGTACTTC | CASSVELAQNVHEQYF | TRBJ2-7 | . | TRBV9 | .
TGCAGTGCTAGTTGGGACAGCTATGGCTACACCTTC | CSASWDSYGYTF | TRBJ1-2 | few | TRBV20-1 | TRBD1
TGTGCCAGCAGTGATAGGGGGATCGGGGAGCTGTTTTTT | CASSDRGIGELFF | TRBJ2-2 | few | TRBV2 | .
TGCGCCAGCAGCCAAGATGGGACAGGGGCTGGAAACACCATATATTTT | CASSQDGTGAGNTIYF | TRBJ1-3 | . | TRBV4-1 | TRBD1
TGTGCCAGCACGACAGGGGCGAATGAAAAACTGTTTTTT | CASTTGANEKLFF | TRBJ1-4 | . | TRBV6-5 | TRBD1
TGTGCCAGCTCACCAACAGGGGGTAATTCACCCCTCCACTTT | CASSPTGGNSPLHF | TRBJ1-6 | . | TRBV18 | TRBD1
TGTGCCACCGAGGCGGGGTTTGCGCAGGTAGTAACAGATACGCAGTATTTT | CATEAGFAQVVTDTQYF | TRBJ2-3 | once | TRBV24-1 | .
TGTGCTAGTGGCCCCGCGATGGGAGGGTATGGCTACACCTTC | CASGPAMGGYGYTF | TRBJ1-2 | . | TRBV12-5 | .
TGTGCCAGCAGCTCCCTCGCGGGGTCTGACGAGCAGTACTTC | CASSSLAGSDEQYF | TRBJ2-7 | . | TRBV11-1 | .